This T cell receptor beta chain was recovered during a study of T cells after posttransplantation cyclophosphamide. The CDR3 is 14 amino acids. CDR1 is SGDLS and CDR2 is YYNGEE in the germline V gene. V shed 4 bases, J shed 5 bases, and the junction held 6 bases outside the gene matches. TCRdb's table, derived via immunoSEQ multiplex PCR, lists solely in-frame clones and lacks some. The profile covers under 4,000 clones, none occurring a single time. Cyclophosphamide on days +3 and +4 followed busulfan-fludarabine conditioning and a marrow graft. The sequencing used PBMCs, collected 84 days after allogeneic stem cell transplant with posttransplant cyclophosphamide. The V and J genes are TRBV9 and TRBJ2-7, with 10 nucleotides matching TRBD1. The sequence was collected from a female patient in her forties who received an allogeneic stem cell transplant from a related donor, was CMV-positive, and had no GVHD. Some T cells may originate from the graft donor. For the CDR3, the DNA is TGTGCCAGCAGCACAGACAGGGGGCTAAACGAGCAGTACTTC. Encoded protein: CASSTDRGLNEQYF. The full variable domain, completed using reference TRBV9 and TRBJ2-7, is DSGVTQTPKHLITATGQRVTLRCSPRSGDLSVYWYQQSLDQGLQFLIQYYNGEERAKGNILERFSAQQFPDLHSELNLSSLELGDSALYFCASSTDRGLNEQYFGPGTRLTVT.